This T cell receptor beta chain comes out of a study of blood T cell repertoires in COVID-19. Across the study: T cells, B-cell-depleted T cells, or PBMCs provided the cDNA or gDNA that served as material.

In the study's own analysis: Researchers report that nucleated cell counts were estimated from reference gene primer amplification. Some clones are missing from TCRdb's copy, which holds only in-frame ones; the method was immunoSEQ multiplex PCR. V, J and clone size reflect that table, while D and trimming were determined from the DNA. This table has approximately 85,000 clones, about 86% appearing once. A few counts support this clone. Trimming cost V 1 base and J 0 bases, with 13 bases left between them. Germline CDR1 reads SGHNT; CDR2 reads YENEEA. The CDR3 spans 18 residues. The V and J genes are TRBV11-3 and TRBJ1-6; D is uncertain. The source is a woman at least 80 years old in a cohort sampled during active or convalescent COVID-19. Sequencing was carried out using peripheral blood. The CDR3 nucleotides are TGTGCCAGCAGCTTAGTGGGCCCGAGGGCCTCCTATAATTCACCCCTCCACTTT. This translates into CASSLVGPRASYNSPLHF.